These T cell receptor beta chains were read from a single sample in a study of shared T cell receptors in the human thymus. Repertoires were generated with immunoSEQ multiplex PCR, while TCRdb's copy carries only in-frame clones and drops some. The sample has around 340,000 clones, 85% to 95% seen once. The sample taken for sequencing was thymocytes. These receptors were collected from a human donor. Each CDR3 is given with its conserved first and last residue. A D gene is named only where the DNA matches it firmly.

>TRBD1|TRBV28
CASRVPEGGANGYTF
>NA|TRBV18
CASSPPDTYEQYF
>NA|TRBV29-1
CSVETGRPLDEQYF
>TRBD2|TRBV5-6
CASNKAGGPNEQFF
>NA|TRBV5-4
CASRDPYGELFF
>NA|TRBV5-5
CASSWDPGTYEQYF
>NA|TRBV5-6
CASSLALWDTEAFF
>NA|TRBV13
CASSLGGEGRRSSYEQYF
>TRBD2|TRBV11-3
CASSQGLADTGGTDTQYF
>NA|TRBV27
CASSLGDNSPLHF
>TRBD1|TRBV7-3
CASSLTHSTGRPTDTQYF
>TRBD2|TRBV27
CASTPARTSATTDTQYF
>NA|TRBV4-1
CASSQPGPNSSGANVLTF
>NA|TRBV27
CASSLSIWGGELFF
>TRBD1|TRBV19
CASSGQGLEGYTF
>NA|TRBV28
CASSAPTGSSYEQYF
>NA|TRBV28
CASSLSLMGGNTIYF
>TRBD2|TRBV14
CASSQEGTSGLRGTDTQYF
>TRBD1|TRBV7-2
CASSLGQEGPEQYF
>TRBD1|TRBV19
CASSQRTGGREQYF
>TRBD1|TRBV14
CASSEGQGKGYTF
>NA|TRBV5-5
CASSLARDPLGYCSEQYF
>NA|TRBV7-6
CASSASGGLPNGNTIYF
>TRBD2|TRBV7-8
CASSGGTSGSYEQYF
>TRBD1|TRBV29-1
CSVGGRGREQYF
>NA|TRBV28
CASSLYSNQPQHF
>NA|TRBV27
CASSLSPRQATNEKLFF
>TRBD2|TRBV2
CASSEESGRDYNEQFF
>NA|TRBV19
CASSPGKLLNTEAFF
>TRBD1|TRBV9
CASSVGVGGRYGYTF
>TRBD2|TRBV19
CASSISSGNNTGELFF
>NA|TRBV6-6
CASSLDWQDTQYF
>NA|TRBV5-4
CASSPGRIDTEAFF
>NA|TRBV28
CASSFYRAQETQYF
>NA|TRBV28
CASSLWRENGETQYF
>NA|TRBV27
CASSLCVEESSTDTQYF
>TRBD1|TRBV4-1
CASSQEPDRGHSHTQYF
>TRBD1|TRBV19
CASSITGGSGNTIYF
>NA|TRBV14
CASSQLCTGNAGANVLTF
>NA|TRBV12-5
CASGSRGGASTDTQYF
>NA|TRBV5-1
CASSLVSMGDEQFF
>NA|TRBV27
CASSSGRGPQYF
>NA|TRBV4-2
CASSRLARDYGYTF
>TRBD2|TRBV7-2
CASSQFGRAGYEQYF